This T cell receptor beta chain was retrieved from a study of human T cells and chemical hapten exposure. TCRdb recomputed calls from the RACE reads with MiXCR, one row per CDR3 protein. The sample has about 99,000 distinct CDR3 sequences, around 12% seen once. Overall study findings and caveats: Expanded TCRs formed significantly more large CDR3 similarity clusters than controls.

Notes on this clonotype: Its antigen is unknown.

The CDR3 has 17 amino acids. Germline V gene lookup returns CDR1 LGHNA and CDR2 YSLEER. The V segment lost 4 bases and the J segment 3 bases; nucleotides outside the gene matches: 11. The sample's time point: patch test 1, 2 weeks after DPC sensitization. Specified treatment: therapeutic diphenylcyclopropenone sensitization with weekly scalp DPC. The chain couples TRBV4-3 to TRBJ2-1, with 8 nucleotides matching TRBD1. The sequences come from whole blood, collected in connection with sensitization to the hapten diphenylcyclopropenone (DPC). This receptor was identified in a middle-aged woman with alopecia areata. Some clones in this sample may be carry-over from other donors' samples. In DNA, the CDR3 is TGCGCCAGCAGCCGAACACGGACAGGGTACAGCTACAATGAGCAGTTCTTC. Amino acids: CASSRTRTGYSYNEQFF.